This TCR beta chain was sequenced for a study of T cells in Graves' hyperthyroidism and ophthalmopathy. Study at large: Specimen type is peripheral blood, collected at initial diagnosis prior to any treatment.

CDR3 length equals 17 residues. Germline assignment: CDR1 LNHDA and CDR2 SQIVND (reference sequence). After removal of 4 bases from V and 0 bases from J, the junction contained 6 bases not matched to a gene. Amplified TCR beta CDR3 regions derived from RNA transcripts. The HTBI set primed first-round TCR CDR3 RT-PCR. TCRdb passed the multiplex PCR reads through MiXCR, listing each CDR3 protein once. Of approximately 380,000 distinct CDR3 sequences listed, over 15% are singletons. Comment on this clonotype: Its antigen remains unidentified.

Study findings and constraints: Ophthalmopathy prediction by the model preceded onset by a median 6.5 months.

The study enrolled patients aged 18 to 65 with newly diagnosed hyperthyroidism of under 2 months' duration. Clinical symptoms, serum thyroxine and TRAb, thyroid ultrasound and orbital computed tomography together formed the diagnostic basis. The V gene is TRBV19, the J gene TRBJ2-6, with 7 bases aligning to TRBD2. Sequenced input: blood. This clonotype was sampled from a young woman with Graves' hyperthyroidism. CDR3 sequence reads: CASSTGRAGSGANVLTF. The DNA of the CDR3 is TGTGCCAGTAGTACAGGGAGGGCAGGCTCTGGGGCCAACGTCCTGACTTTC.